The 12 T cell receptor beta chains below come from one sample, sequenced in a study of control samples from healthy donors and cancer patients. This table comes from immunoSEQ multiplex PCR, and its TCRdb copy is limited to in-frame clones, with some not included. Of roughly 100,000 clones listed, more than 85% are singletons. Sequenced sample: blood. These receptors all come from a woman aged 50 to 65 in good health.

The chain recombines TRBV15 with TRBJ2-3; 9 bases line up with TRBD1. The V and J ends lost 1 base and 5 bases, in that order; junction bases with no gene match: 7. CDR1 LNHNV and CDR2 YYDKDF come from the germline V gene (reference sequence). The CDR3 covers 16 residues. CDR3: CATSRALGTGKDTQYF. For the CDR3, the DNA is TGTGCCACCAGCAGAGCCCTCGGGACAGGGAAAGATACGCAGTATTTT.

This clone was observed once. The chain uses TRBV6-6 and TRBJ2-3, with 7 nucleotides matching TRBD2. The V and J ends lost 6 bases and 2 bases, in that order; junction bases with no gene match: 5. Germline CDR1 and CDR2: MNHNY and SVGAGI (reference sequence). The CDR3 contains 14 residues. The CDR3 protein is CASRIGRSTDTQYF. For the CDR3, the DNA is TGTGCCAGCAGGATCGGGAGGTCCACAGATACGCAGTATTTT.

V gene TRBV7-2 combines with J gene TRBJ2-2; 7 nucleotides match TRBD1. The CDR3 runs to 16 residues. Germline trimming cut 5 bases from V and 3 bases from J; bases unmatched to any gene: 9. Germline lookup yields CDR1 SGHTA and CDR2 FQGNSA. This CDR3 is CASSPQPGGYTGELFF. As DNA, the CDR3 is TGTGCCAGCAGCCCCCAGCCAGGGGGTTACACCGGGGAGCTGTTTTTT.

The chain has TRBV15 and TRBJ1-5; 8 nucleotides align to TRBD1. This CDR3 is built from 13 residues. Germline V gene data show CDR1 as LNHNV and CDR2 as YYDKDF (reference sequence). The J segment lost 4 bases and the V segment lost 7 bases, leaving 3 bases of the junction unmatched. The CDR3 nucleotides are TGTGCCACCACCACAGGGGGGAATCAGCCCCAGCATTTT. Translation: CATTTGGNQPQHF.

The V call is TRBV6-2 or TRBV6-3, the J call TRBJ1-2; D gene ambiguous. The V gene lost 5 bases and the J gene lost 6 bases, with 10 bases spanning the gap. This CDR3 is 12 amino acids long. Germline loops: CDR1 MNHEY, CDR2 SVGEGT. CDR3 in amino acids: CASSQGTHGYTF. The CDR3 nucleotides read TGTGCCAGCAGTCAAGGTACCCATGGCTACACCTTC.

The chain joins TRBV6-5 to TRBJ2-5; 8 bases are a match to TRBD1. Looked up from germline, CDR1 is MNHEY and CDR2 is SVGAGI. Trimming removed 5 bases from V and 2 bases from J; junction bases left unmatched: 4. There are 14 residues in the CDR3. Written as DNA, the CDR3 is TGTGCCAGCAGTAGGCGGACAGGGCAAGAGACCCAGTACTTC. Translated, it gives CASSRRTGQETQYF.

This clone was detected only once. V and J are TRBV19 and TRBJ2-3; D might be TRBD1 or TRBD2, each matching 7 bases. Trimming shortened V by 5 bases and J by 0 bases, and 36 bases separated the two germline ends. Germline V gives CDR1 LNHDA, CDR2 SQIVND (reference sequence). This CDR3 region has 23 residues. The CDR3 DNA sequence: TGTGCCAGTAGTCAGGGGGGGAGAAAGTGGACGGTGGAGTACGGCCTTAGCACAGATACGCAGTATTTT. Protein product: CASSQGGRKWTVEYGLSTDTQYF.

The rearrangement links TRBV19 to TRBJ2-5; 7 bases align to TRBD1. Germline CDR1 is LNHDA and CDR2 is SQIVND (reference sequence). The CDR3 runs 14 residues. Losses at the gene ends were 5 bases for V and 2 bases for J; bases not matched to a gene: 5. CDR3 DNA sequence: TGTGCCAGTAGTCCCGACAGGGAACAAGAGACCCAGTACTTC. Residues: CASSPDREQETQYF.

The chain is built from TRBV14 and TRBJ2-1, with 8 nucleotides matching TRBD2. Germline V lookup: CDR1 SGHDN, CDR2 FVKESK. V lost 0 bases to trimming and J lost 6 bases; unmatched junction nucleotides: 7. The CDR3 sequence is 16 residues long. The chain's CDR3 is CASSQDLGRGANEQFF. The CDR3 nucleotides are TGTGCCAGCAGCCAAGATCTTGGGCGGGGGGCCAATGAGCAGTTCTTC.

This chain connects TRBV4-3 to TRBJ1-1, with unresolved D. The CDR3 is 13 amino acids. Germline V gene sequence: CDR1 LGHNA, CDR2 YSLEER. V lost 0 bases and J 5 bases, leaving 7 bases between the germline ends. CDR3 loop: CASSQDTNTEAFF. The CDR3 DNA is TGCGCCAGCAGCCAAGATACCAATACTGAAGCTTTCTTT.

This rearrangement joins TRBV5-1 to TRBJ2-1; maybe TRBD2 (5 bases). The CDR3 is 14 residues long. Trimming removed 4 bases from V and 7 bases from J, with 15 bases in between. Germline V lookup: CDR1 SGHRS, CDR2 YFSETQ. The CDR3 region is CASSPLASGNEQFF. The CDR3 nucleotides read TGCGCCAGCAGCCCCCTAGCTTCGGGTAATGAGCAGTTCTTC.

The chain joins TRBV6-6 to TRBJ1-1; 9 bases are a match to TRBD1. V gave up 5 bases and J gave up 2 bases; unmatched junction bases: 6. The CDR3 has 15 residues. Per germline, CDR1 MNHNY and CDR2 SVGAGI (reference sequence). CDR3 in DNA: TGTGCCAGCAGTACCTTGGACAGGGGTAACACTGAAGCTTTCTTT. This codes for CASSTLDRGNTEAFF.